This T cell receptor beta chain was retrieved from a study of CD8+ T cells in alopecia areata. The sample's treatment: oral pan-JAK inhibitor, 5-10 mg twice daily. RNA extraction was followed by reverse transcription into cDNA, which acted as the sequencing template. Assay used: immunoSEQ multiplex PCR; TCRdb lists only in-frame clones, some missing. The repertoire consists of roughly 180,000 clones, with approximately 53% occurring once and the leading ten covering 10% to 14%. This clone has only one observation. From germline, CDR1 is SGDLS and CDR2 YYNGEE. This CDR3 has 16 residues. V dropped 4 bases and J dropped 1 base, with 14 bases sitting between them.

Sequencing was performed on CD8+ T cells sorted from blood, taken at week 24, from a patient treated with tofacitinib. The chain combines TRBV9 with TRBJ2-2; TRBD1 might be the D (5 bases). This TCR came from a human donor with alopecia areata. This chain's CDR3 is CASSSNSQGNTGELFF. For the CDR3, the DNA is TGTGCCAGCAGCTCGAATTCCCAGGGGAACACCGGGGAGCTGTTTTTT.